The 7 T cell receptor beta chains below all came from one sample that was sequenced in a study of graft-versus-host responses after intestinal transplantation. Plating of some 200,000 CFSE-labeled responder cells was done together with some 200,000 irradiated, violet-dye-labeled stimulator cells. Generated by immunoSEQ multiplex PCR, the TCRdb table keeps only in-frame clones and is missing some. The sample holds about 14,000 clones, around two fifths seen once. Specimen: alloreactive CD8+ T cells from a mixed lymphocyte reaction culture, collected before intestinal transplant. The subset denotes: CFSE-low proliferating T cells sorted from roughly six-day pre-transplant mixed lymphocyte reaction (GvH or HvG direction). Every receptor here comes from a human patient who received an intestinal transplant.

This chain links TRBV7-9 with TRBJ2-5; the D gene is possibly TRBD1 (5 bases). The CDR3 is 14 amino acids. Germline V CDR1 and CDR2: SEHNR, FQNEAQ (reference sequence). V was shortened by 3 bases and J by 3 bases, with 11 bases between the two germline ends. CDR3: CASSFAQTEETQYF. In nucleotides, the CDR3 is TGTGCCAGCAGCTTTGCCCAGACAGAAGAGACCCAGTACTTC.

A few counts support this clone. The rearrangement uses TRBV6-5 and TRBJ2-7; 8 positions match TRBD1. Per the germline V gene, CDR1 is MNHEY and CDR2 is SVGAGI. This CDR3 region has 14 residues. After removal of 5 bases from V and 3 bases from J, the junction contained 6 bases not matched to a gene. The CDR3 protein is CASSQRQGIYEQYF. CDR3 sequence (DNA): TGTGCCAGCAGTCAGAGACAGGGGATCTACGAGCAGTACTTC.

This clone appeared a few times. The chain combines TRBV9 with TRBJ2-3; D is unresolved. Per the germline V gene, CDR1 is SGDLS and CDR2 is YYNGEE. Trimming removed 0 bases at V and 4 bases at J, with 9 bases between. This CDR3 is 14 amino acids long. This chain's CDR3 is CASSVEVRPDTQYF. The DNA of the CDR3 is TGTGCCAGCAGCGTAGAGGTGAGGCCAGATACGCAGTATTTT.

This clone was found a few times. The rearrangement joins TRBV2 to TRBJ1-1; D perhaps matches TRBD1 (6 bases). Germline V gene lookup returns CDR1 SNHLY and CDR2 FYNNEI. There are 15 residues in the CDR3. V lost 8 bases to trimming and J lost 2 bases, with 18 bases between them. The CDR3 sequence is CASGVSTGDNTEAFF. CDR3 nucleotides: TGTGCCAGCGGGGTATCGACAGGAGATAACACTGAAGCTTTCTTT.

The chain combines TRBV7-8 with TRBJ2-1; 9 nucleotides line up with TRBD2. V shed 5 bases and J 1 base; nucleotides not matched to a gene: 3. The length of the CDR3 is 15 residues. In germline, CDR1 is SGHVS, CDR2 FQNEAQ. The CDR3 nucleotides read TGTGCCAGCAGCCTCCTAGCGGGGTCCTACAATGAGCAGTTCTTC. As protein: CASSLLAGSYNEQFF.

The chain employs TRBV5-1 and TRBJ2-7, with a tentative D call TRBD2 (5 bases). There are 12 residues in the CDR3. Looked up from germline, CDR1 is SGHRS and CDR2 is YFSETQ. Between the trimmed V and J ends, which lost 4 bases and 0 bases, there was a span of 5 bases. DNA of the CDR3: TGCGCCAGCAGCGGGAGCTCCTACGAGCAGTACTTC. Protein: CASSGSSYEQYF.

The rearrangement uses TRBV4-1 and TRBJ2-7; 7 bases align to TRBD1. The V gene's germline CDR1 is MGHRA and CDR2 YSYEKL. CDR3 length: 14 amino acids. V dropped 4 bases and J dropped 3; count of bases not matched to a gene: 6. The CDR3 here is CASSPRDRNYEQYF. DNA for the CDR3: TGCGCCAGCAGCCCAAGGGACAGAAACTACGAGCAGTACTTC.